One and the same sample provided the 29 T cell receptor beta chains below, sequenced in a study of cytomegalovirus exposure and HLA in healthy donors. PCR used 60 Vbeta primers and 13 Jbeta primers. Here immunoSEQ multiplex PCR was the method, and the copy in TCRdb shows in-frame clones only, minus some. The sample lists about 190,000 clones; 87% were seen once. Sequencing used PBMCs. Every receptor here comes from a man aged 25 to 40 in good health and CMV-seronegative.

The chain has TRBV6-4 and TRBJ2-1, with TRBD2 identical over 12 bases. The CDR3 contains 14 residues. Looked up from germline, CDR1 is MRHNA and CDR2 is SNTAGT. J was trimmed by 15 bases and V by 8 bases; bases with no gene match: 14. This CDR3 is CASGEASGRAKPFF. The CDR3 DNA sequence: TGTGCCAGCGGGGAGGCTAGCGGGAGGGCCAAACCGTTCTTC.

The rearrangement uses TRBV7-9 and TRBJ1-4, with no clear D. Trimming cost V 1 base and J 5 bases, with 8 bases left between them. Germline CDR1 SEHNR, CDR2 FQNEAQ (reference sequence). The CDR3 length is 14 residues. CDR3 residues: CASSLVSPNEKLFF. Here the CDR3 DNA reads TGTGCCAGCAGCTTAGTGTCTCCCAATGAAAAACTGTTTTTT.

The DNA for the CDR3 is TGTGCCAGCACCGAGGGGGCCGTCGTGACCCAGCATTTT. Translated: CASTEGAVVTQHF. The genes are TRBV28 and TRBJ1-5; TRBD1 matches at 7 bases. CDR1 is MDHEN and CDR2 is SYDVKM in the germline V gene. With 7 bases clipped from V and 11 bases from J, the junction kept 11 bases outside the gene matches. This CDR3 region has 13 residues.

The V call is TRBV25-1, the J call TRBJ1-2; TRBD1 might be the D (6 bases). There are 15 residues in the CDR3. The V gene's germline CDR1 is MGHDK and CDR2 SYGVNS. V was trimmed by 8 bases and J by 6 bases, leaving 22 bases between them. CDR3 nucleotides: TGTGCCAGCTATAGCACGACAGGAAAGTTGCATGGCTACACCTTC. This codes for CASYSTTGKLHGYTF.

The chain employs TRBV19 and TRBJ1-1; D is undetermined. Germline V gives CDR1 LNHDA, CDR2 SQIVND (reference sequence). The length of the CDR3 is 14 residues. The V end lost 5 bases, the J end lost 0 bases, and 10 bases lay between the germline ends. The CDR3 region has the DNA TGTGCCAGTAGTTCGCAGGTAATGAACACTGAAGCTTTCTTT. It yields the protein CASSSQVMNTEAFF.

Turning to this clone: The same CDR3 can be traced to other DNA sequences in this sample. This sequence joins TRBV4-1 and TRBJ1-2; D not resolved. The length of the CDR3 is 13 residues. Germline CDR1 reads MGHRA; CDR2 reads YSYEKL. Trimming cost V 1 base and J 1 base, with 4 bases left between them. This chain's CDR3 is CASSQASNYGYTF. The DNA of the CDR3 is TGCGCCAGCAGCCAAGCCAGTAACTATGGCTACACCTTC.

Details on this clone: A junction boundary mismatches the germline segment, possibly from a read error. The gene calls are TRBV4-2 and TRBJ2-6, with D tentatively TRBD2 (7 bases). The germline CDR1 and CDR2 sequences are LGHNA and YNFKEQ. This CDR3 comprises 15 residues. CDR3 sequence reads: CASSQVQGGANGLTF. CDR3 sequence (DNA): TGTGCCAGCAGCCAAGTACAGGGAGGGGCCAACGGCCTGACTTTC.

The V gene is TRBV10-1, the J gene TRBJ2-7, with a weak D call TRBD1 (6 bases). CDR3 size: 14 residues. V lost 3 bases and J lost 2, with 11 bases in between. Germline V gene lookup returns CDR1 WNHNN and CDR2 SYGVQD (reference sequence). CDR3 DNA sequence: TGCGCCAGCAGTGACCCCCAGGGGCCCTACGAGCAGTACTTC. Translation gives CASSDPQGPYEQYF.

The chain recombines TRBV5-1 with TRBJ1-2; 12 nucleotides line up with TRBD1. Germline CDR1 is SGHRS and CDR2 is YFSETQ. This CDR3 region has 17 residues. The trim removed 5 bases at V and 4 bases at J, leaving 12 bases unmatched. The CDR3 sequence is CASSRGQGALRAYGYTF. The CDR3 DNA sequence: TGCGCCAGCAGTCGGGGACAGGGGGCACTACGGGCCTATGGCTACACCTTC. The variable domain in full, with the rest retrieved from reference TRBV5-1 and TRBJ1-2, is KAGVTQTPRYLIKTRGQQVTLSCSPISGHRSVSWYQQTPGQGLQFLFEYFSETQRNKGNFPGRFSGRQFSNSRSEMNVSTLELGDSALYLCASSRGQGALRAYGYTFGSGTRLTVV.

The V and J genes are TRBV7-9 and TRBJ2-5, with D perhaps matching TRBD2 (5 bases). The V and J ends lost 5 bases and 2 bases respectively, with 9 bases between them. The CDR3 has 13 residues. From germline, CDR1 is SEHNR and CDR2 FQNEAQ (reference sequence). The CDR3 protein is CASSLGVQETQYF. CDR3 sequence (DNA): TGTGCCAGCAGCCTGGGAGTACAAGAGACCCAGTACTTC. Using reference TRBV7-9 and TRBJ2-5 for the parts outside the CDR3, the full variable domain is DTGVSQNPRHKITKRGQNVTFRCDPISEHNRLYWYRQTLGQGPEFLTYFQNEAQLEKSRLLSDRFSAERPKGSFSTLEIQRTEQGDSAMYLCASSLGVQETQYFGPGTRLLVL.

This clone has a single count. The chain recombines TRBV7-2 with TRBJ2-5, with 8 bases that match TRBD1. Trimming removed 5 bases from V and 2 bases from J; junction bases left unmatched: 7. This CDR3 comprises 15 residues. The germline gives CDR1 SGHTA, CDR2 FQGNSA. DNA of the CDR3: TGTGCCAGCAGCCCAGGACAGGGAAGACAAGAGACCCAGTACTTC. It yields the protein CASSPGQGRQETQYF.

The chain couples TRBV10-1 to TRBJ2-1, with 7 bases fitting TRBD2. Germline assignment: CDR1 WNHNN and CDR2 SYGVQD (reference sequence). V gave up 6 bases and J gave up 1 base; unmatched junction bases: 12. This CDR3 has 17 amino acids. The chain's CDR3 is CASSGVAGDRSYNEQFF. For the CDR3, the DNA is TGCGCCAGCAGCGGGGTGGCGGGGGACCGATCCTACAATGAGCAGTTCTTC.

The CDR3: CASSEAGSGYTF. Here the CDR3 DNA reads TGTGCCAGCAGTGAAGCCGGGTCTGGCTACACCTTC. The chain is built from TRBV6-1 and TRBJ1-2; D call uncertain. The CDR3 runs to 12 residues. The germline CDR1 and CDR2 sequences are MNHNS and SASEGT. Trimming removed 0 bases from V and 7 bases from J, with 6 bases in between.

The chain carries TRBV7-8 and TRBJ1-4, with 8 nucleotides matching TRBD1. The J segment lost 8 bases and the V segment lost 5 bases, leaving 10 bases of the junction unmatched. This CDR3 contains 15 residues. Germline lookup yields CDR1 SGHVS and CDR2 FQNEAQ. The CDR3 spells CASSQQTGVLEKLFF. CDR3 DNA: TGTGCCAGCAGCCAGCAGACAGGGGTTTTGGAAAAACTGTTTTTT.

A few counts support this clone. The chain employs TRBV19 and TRBJ1-1; TRBD1 matches 7 bases. The CDR3 totals 15 residues. Germline V gene sequence: CDR1 LNHDA, CDR2 SQIVND (reference sequence). The ends lost 7 bases at V and 6 bases at J; junction bases unmatched: 14. The CDR3 DNA reads TGTGCCAGTACCCCCGGGGTGAACAGGGGCGCTGAAGCTTTCTTT. This sequence encodes CASTPGVNRGAEAFF. Combining the CDR3 with reference TRBV19 and TRBJ1-1 gives the whole variable domain DGGITQSPKYLFRKEGQNVTLSCEQNLNHDAMYWYRQDPGQGLRLIYYSQIVNDFQKGDIAEGYSVSREKKESFPLTVTSAQKNPTAFYLCASTPGVNRGAEAFFGQGTRLTVV.

V and J are TRBV6-5 and TRBJ1-6, with a tentative D call TRBD1 (6 bases). Germline values: CDR1 MNHEY, CDR2 SVGAGI. This CDR3 contains 15 residues. V lost 7 bases to trimming and J lost 10 bases, with 20 bases between them. CDR3 bases: TGTGCCAGCACCAGGACGTACAGGGCGGGCTCACCCCTCCACTTT. It is translated as CASTRTYRAGSPLHF.

The J gene is TRBJ1-5, the V gene TRBV6-1; D is unresolved. Germline V lookup: CDR1 MNHNS, CDR2 SASEGT. The CDR3 has 18 amino acids. V lost 1 base and J 4 bases, leaving 20 bases between the germline ends. As DNA, the CDR3 is TGTGCCAGCAGTGAAGGATCGTTGGCAGTGGCCCTTAATCAGCCCCAGCATTTT. It translates to CASSEGSLAVALNQPQHF.

The rearrangement uses TRBV6-5 and TRBJ2-3, with TRBD2 identical over 9 bases. Losses at the gene ends were 6 bases for V and 14 bases for J; bases not matched to a gene: 12. Germline CDR1 reads MNHEY; CDR2 reads SVGAGI. CDR3 length equals 13 residues. CDR3 sequence reads: CASRRPEGLALYF. DNA of the CDR3: TGTGCCAGCAGGCGCCCGGAGGGACTAGCTCTGTATTTT.

The chain recombines TRBV12-5 with TRBJ2-2; no clear D gene. Germline CDR1 LGHNT, CDR2 FRNRAP. The CDR3 covers 13 residues. Trimming removed 1 base at V and 6 bases at J, with 6 bases between. CDR3 protein: CASGLAVSGELFF. CDR3 nucleotides: TGTGCTAGTGGTTTGGCGGTCTCCGGGGAGCTGTTTTTT. Looking up the rest from reference TRBV12-5 and TRBJ2-2 gives the full variable domain: DARVTQTPRHKVTEMGQEVTMRCQPILGHNTVFWYRQTMMQGLELLAYFRNRAPLDDSGMPKDRFSAEMPDATLATLKIQPSEPRDSAVYFCASGLAVSGELFFGEGSRLTVL.

The CDR3 loop is CASRLRQGWGYTF. The CDR3 nucleotides are TGTGCCAGCAGGCTAAGACAGGGTTGGGGCTACACCTTC. V usage is TRBV6-5 and J usage is TRBJ1-2; 7 positions agree with TRBD1. J lost 8 bases, V lost 6 bases, and 9 bases had no gene match. Germline CDR1 MNHEY, CDR2 SVGAGI. The length of the CDR3 is 13 residues.

The CDR3 DNA reads as TGTGCCAGTAGTCCCTCCGGGACAGGGTGGGACACTGAAGCTTTCTTT. This sequence encodes CASSPSGTGWDTEAFF. The genes are TRBV19 and TRBJ1-1; the match to TRBD1 covers 9 bases. The germline CDR1 and CDR2 sequences are LNHDA and SQIVND (reference sequence). J lost 3 bases, V lost 5 bases, and 10 bases had no gene match. This CDR3 comprises 16 residues.

This chain links TRBV30 with TRBJ1-2; 9 bases are shared with TRBD1. J lost 5 bases, V lost 4 bases, and 8 bases had no gene match. Germline CDR1 and CDR2: GTSNPN and SVGIG (reference sequence). The CDR3 runs 14 residues. The CDR3 loop is CAWKQGARSYGYTF. The DNA of the CDR3 is TGTGCCTGGAAACAGGGGGCTCGTTCTTATGGCTACACCTTC.

There are a few counts of this clone. This chain uses TRBV7-9 with TRBJ1-2; D is perhaps TRBD1 (6 bases). The V and J ends lost 0 bases and 2 bases respectively, with 13 bases between them. The germline CDR1 and CDR2 sequences are SEHNR and FQNEAQ (reference sequence). The CDR3 covers 16 residues. CDR3 sequence reads: CASSLAYQDRNYGYTF. CDR3 coding DNA: TGTGCCAGCAGCTTAGCCTACCAGGACAGAAACTATGGCTACACCTTC.

Remarks on this clone: At one end the junction does not follow the germline gene, possibly because of a read error. The chain recombines TRBV7-7 with TRBJ2-5; 7 bases fit TRBD2. Germline CDR1 and CDR2: SSHAT and FNYEAQ (reference sequence). This CDR3 is 14 amino acids long. The CDR3 spells CASSLSGVQETQYF. The CDR3 nucleotides are TGTGCTAGCAGCTTGAGCGGGGTACAAGAGACCCAGTACTTC.

A word on this clone: A read error may produce the germline difference seen at one junction end. The chain is built from TRBV7-9 and TRBJ2-7; 8 bases are a match to TRBD2. This CDR3 comprises 14 residues. Germline values: CDR1 SEHNR, CDR2 FQNEAQ (reference sequence). The CDR3 DNA reads as TGTTCCAGCAGCTTAGCGGGGAGCTCCTACGAGCAGTACTTC. Amino acid sequence: CSSSLAGSSYEQYF.

The chain employs TRBV4-1 and TRBJ2-3; 11 nucleotides line up with TRBD2. The CDR3 runs to 17 residues. The junction had 9 bases not matched to a gene; V was cut back by 7 bases and J by 0 bases. CDR1 is MGHRA and CDR2 is YSYEKL in the germline V gene. CDR3 sequence reads: CASKRVTSGTSTDTQYF. The CDR3 DNA follows: TGCGCCAGCAAGCGAGTGACTAGCGGGACTAGCACAGATACGCAGTATTTT.

The chain links TRBV5-1 to TRBJ2-1, with D possibly being TRBD2 (6 bases). Per germline, CDR1 SGHRS and CDR2 YFSETQ. This CDR3 is built from 14 residues. Trimming removed 0 bases at V and 5 bases at J, with 9 bases between. This CDR3 reads CASSLVGGDNEQFF. The CDR3, as DNA: TGCGCCAGCAGCTTGGTGGGGGGAGACAATGAGCAGTTCTTC.

The rearrangement joins TRBV30 to TRBJ2-2; D perhaps matches TRBD1 (5 bases). This CDR3 spans 16 amino acids. Trimming removed 0 bases from V and 5 bases from J, with 16 bases in between. In germline, CDR1 is GTSNPN, CDR2 SVGIG (reference sequence). The CDR3 is CAWSVGRAEFTGELFF. CDR3 in DNA: TGTGCCTGGAGTGTGGGCAGGGCGGAATTTACCGGGGAGCTGTTTTTT.

The chain uses TRBV19 and TRBJ2-5; TRBD1 agrees at 8 bases. This CDR3 contains 17 residues. V dropped 4 bases and J dropped 5; count of bases not matched to a gene: 15. CDR1 and CDR2 (germline): LNHDA, SQIVND (reference sequence). This CDR3 is CASSTRSGQGTEETQYF. In DNA form, the CDR3 reads TGTGCCAGTAGTACCCGCTCCGGACAGGGAACAGAGGAGACCCAGTACTTC.